This T cell receptor beta chain was observed in a study of regulatory T cells in long-lasting Graves disease (dated by TCRdb to about 2021). About the full investigation: Patients with newly diagnosed Graves' disease had been on antithyroid drugs for under 3 months. This study used TCR sequencing and RNA sequencing of peripheral blood to compare persistent Graves' disease patients against newly diagnosed Graves' disease patients. The study was conducted in China and was registered as a clinical trial. TCR sequencing covered some 13 persistent and approximately 20 newly diagnosed Graves' disease patients, some 33 samples in total. What the authors observed across the whole study: Because the primary lesion, thyroid tissue, could not be accessed, the study looked at peripheral blood alone. The authors acknowledged the small sample size as a limitation that may reduce accuracy. Only the TCR beta chain was sequenced and analyzed. TRBV28, TRBJ1-2 and TRBJ2-5 were preferentially used in persistent disease, while TRBV20-1 and TRBJ2-1 were favored in newly diagnosed disease. Persistent patients shared more public clonotypes among themselves (over 2,500) than newly diagnosed patients did (more than 850). Lower TCR Shannon entropy and fewer highly expanded clones were observed in persistent Graves' disease patients than in newly diagnosed patients, which suggested clonal expansion.

V and J are trimmed by 3 bases and 4 bases, and the gene matches miss 7 bases of the junction. In the germline V gene (reference sequence), CDR1 corresponds to SEHNR and CDR2 to FQNEAQ. Including the terminal cysteine and phenylalanine, the CDR3 comprises 16 residues. This entry keeps only the CDR3 DNA: 48 bases, framed from base 1. This clonotype has just a few counts. This receptor's antigen is unknown. The sample holds no much larger clone one base away, and base qualities are not on file. Libraries were prepared through multiplex PCR. The sequencer listed for this sample is Illumina HiSeq 4000. iRepertoire HTBI primers and Arm-PCR amplification of CDR3 regions were used to construct TCR beta libraries. Before sequencing, the PCR products underwent gel purification. From the authors' description of their analysis: Across samples, around 62 TRBV and roughly 15 TRBJ segments were identified and used for gene usage analysis of CDR3 amino acid clonotypes. COPE and FqMerger were used to merge filtered high-quality paired reads into contigs. Contigs were aligned with BLAST to IMGT TRBV, TRBD and TRBJ reference genes, and CDR3 was defined per IMGT. Clonotypes above 0.1% frequency were classified as highly expanded clones. Shannon entropy served as the measure of repertoire diversity, while the Gini coefficient captured V-J evenness. A clonotype found in more than one individual was treated as public. The raw public reads went through TCRdb reprocessing: fastp at Q25, MiXCR clone calling, in-frame beta chains kept. Rows are unified per CDR3 protein, each entry keeping the most common DNA and genes. TCRdb's processing, not the authors', yielded these V and J calls. The sample has hundreds of thousands of distinct CDR3 sequences on record, approximately 16% of them singletons. Of the sample, 7.8% falls within the top ten clones.

The time point label, as the study defines it: newly diagnosed GD, antithyroid drugs for less than 3 months. RNA was extracted from PBMCs in TRIzol for both TCR sequencing and RNA sequencing. Graves' disease was diagnosed according to American Thyroid Association guidelines. The patients came from an endocrinology department in Xi'an, China. From each patient, around 9 milliliters of peripheral blood was collected into an EDTA anticoagulant tube. PBMCs were isolated by Ficoll Paque Plus density gradient separation without further T cell sorting. An Agilent 2100 Bioanalyzer and agarose gel were used to check RNA quality, and a NanoDrop 2000 was used to measure RNA concentration. These sequences were also reported in another study, on T cells in Graves' hyperthyroidism and ophthalmopathy. The second study also describes: A patient counted as having stable Graves' hyperthyroidism if no progression to ophthalmopathy occurred over 18 months of follow-up. Hyperthyroidism patients were newly diagnosed, had a disease duration of under 2 months, and were aged 18 to 65 years. The study excluded patients with uncontrolled infections, other autoimmune diseases, pregnancy or lactation. Diagnoses were based on clinical symptoms, serum thyroxine and TRAb, thyroid ultrasound and orbital computed tomography. A first-round RT-PCR of the TCR CDR3 used the HTBI primer set with the Qiagen OneStep RT-PCR kit. Most expanded thyroid clonotypes (frequency above 0.001) were also detected in blood, suggesting blood repertoires may reflect thyroid immune responses. A model built on a 13 V-J signature distinguished ophthalmopathy from stable hyperthyroidism, reaching over 85% sensitivity and approximately 83% specificity in cross-validation and 80%/75% in testing. During validation, the model predicted progression to ophthalmopathy a median of around 7 months ahead of onset, with approximately 70% sensitivity and roughly 72% specificity. A discovery cohort of roughly 96 patients, roughly 43 with Graves' ophthalmopathy and approximately 57 with stable Graves' hyperthyroidism, was used to find distinguishing TCR V-J signatures. Prospective prediction of ophthalmopathy was tested in an independent validation cohort of under 20 hyperthyroidism patients and around 16 patients who later progressed to ophthalmopathy. For training and testing, the 110 or so patients in the discovery cohort were randomly divided in a 7:3 ratio. In addition, the study compared T-cell repertoires in thyroid tissue and in blood from a handful of Graves' hyperthyroidism patients. After blood sampling, hyperthyroidism patients were treated with methimazole at a starting dose of 30 mg daily, and ophthalmopathy patients were treated with high-dose intravenous methylprednisolone. A second multiplex PCR round built the libraries, followed by size selection and purification. Sequencing of the libraries was done on an Illumina HiSeq2000 using paired-end 100 bp reads. SOAPnuke was used to process the raw data, with reads discarded if the reads contained adapters or uncalled bases, had a mean Phred below 15, or lacked an exact constant-primer or identifier match. COPE v1.2.5 was used to merge the high-quality paired reads, and each unique nucleotide sequence was defined as a clonotype. Clonotypes were aligned to IMGT TRBV, TRBD and TRBJ reference segments using MiTCR v1.1. The analysis included only V-J combinations with a frequency above 0.0001, which together covered 99% to 99.2% of the repertoires. The TCS score was defined as F50 (clonal expansion) divided by E x V (chaos), with BLOSUM62-based TCRdist calculated between CDR3 peptides within each V-J. Welch's t-statistics and random forest reduced around 510 V-J features to roughly 13, which were used in a naive Bayes classifier (R e1071). Sample size was not statistically predetermined, and investigators were not blinded to group allocation. The paper reports TCR Vbeta CDR3 sequencing of over 120 peripheral blood samples: fewer than 50 ophthalmopathy, around 80 hyperthyroidism and approximately 17 progressor patients.

Here the chain combines TRBV7-9 and TRBJ2-3, and 10 bases in between align with TRBD1. This sequence was found in a woman aged 40 to 50 with Graves disease. Donor details come from another sample of the same person, matched by shared clones. The specimen comprised peripheral blood mononuclear cells (PBMCs), sampled at new diagnosis, from a patient treated with antithyroid drugs. CDR3 sequence: CASSFLTGGGSDTQYF. The DNA sequence follows: TGTGCCAGCAGCTTCCTGACAGGGGGCGGGTCAGATACGCAGTATTTT.